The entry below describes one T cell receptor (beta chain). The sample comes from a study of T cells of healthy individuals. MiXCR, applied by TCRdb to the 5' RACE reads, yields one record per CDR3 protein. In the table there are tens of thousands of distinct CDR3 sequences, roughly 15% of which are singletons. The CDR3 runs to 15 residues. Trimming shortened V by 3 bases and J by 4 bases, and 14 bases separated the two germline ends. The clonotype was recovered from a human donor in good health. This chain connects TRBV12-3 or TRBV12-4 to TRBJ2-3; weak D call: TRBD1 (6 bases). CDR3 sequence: CASSFTGMWADTQYF. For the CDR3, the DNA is TGTGCCAGCAGTTTCACAGGGATGTGGGCAGATACGCAGTATTTT.